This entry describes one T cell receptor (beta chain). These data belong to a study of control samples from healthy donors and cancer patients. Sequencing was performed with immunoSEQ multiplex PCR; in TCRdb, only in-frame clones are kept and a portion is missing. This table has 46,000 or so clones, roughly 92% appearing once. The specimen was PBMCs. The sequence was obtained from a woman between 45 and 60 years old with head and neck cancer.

In DNA form, the CDR3 reads TGTGCCAGCAGCTTACAGGTGAACACTGAAGCTTTCTTT. Amino acids: CASSLQVNTEAFF. The J gene is TRBJ1-1, the V gene TRBV11-2; D unclear. Trimming removed 2 bases at V and 0 bases at J, with 4 bases between. Germline-derived CDR1 and CDR2 are SGHAT and FQNNGV. This CDR3 comprises 13 residues.